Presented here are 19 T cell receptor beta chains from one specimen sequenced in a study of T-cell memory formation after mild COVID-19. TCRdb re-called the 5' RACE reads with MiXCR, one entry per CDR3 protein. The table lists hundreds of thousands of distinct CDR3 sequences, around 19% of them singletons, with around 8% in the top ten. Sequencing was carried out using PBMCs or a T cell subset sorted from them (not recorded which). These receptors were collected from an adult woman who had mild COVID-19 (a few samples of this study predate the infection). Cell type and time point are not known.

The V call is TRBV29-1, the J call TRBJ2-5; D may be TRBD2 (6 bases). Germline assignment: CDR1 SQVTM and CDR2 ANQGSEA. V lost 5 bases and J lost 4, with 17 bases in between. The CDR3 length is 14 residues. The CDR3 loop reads CSVFMGGVRETQYF. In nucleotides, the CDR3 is TGCAGCGTTTTTATGGGCGGGGTACGAGAGACCCAGTACTTC.

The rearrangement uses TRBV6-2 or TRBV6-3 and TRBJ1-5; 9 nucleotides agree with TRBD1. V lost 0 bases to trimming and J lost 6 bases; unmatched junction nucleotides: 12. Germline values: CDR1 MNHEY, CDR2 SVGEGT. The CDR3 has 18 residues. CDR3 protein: CASSYSTSDRGVSQPQHF. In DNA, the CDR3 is TGTGCCAGCAGTTACTCGACGTCCGACAGGGGGGTGAGTCAGCCCCAGCATTTT.

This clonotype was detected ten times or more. The CDR3 sequence is CASSLYDGGHSNTEAFF. CDR3 DNA: TGCGCCAGCAGCTTGTACGACGGGGGACACTCGAACACTGAAGCTTTCTTT. The chain couples TRBV5-1 to TRBJ1-1; D is perhaps TRBD1 (6 bases). Germline V gene lookup returns CDR1 SGHRS and CDR2 YFSETQ. The V end lost 1 base, the J end lost 1 base, and 17 bases lay between the germline ends. This CDR3 region has 17 residues.

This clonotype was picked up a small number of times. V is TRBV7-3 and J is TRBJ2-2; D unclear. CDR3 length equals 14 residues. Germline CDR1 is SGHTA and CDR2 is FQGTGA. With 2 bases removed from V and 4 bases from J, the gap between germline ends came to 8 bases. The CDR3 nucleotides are TGTGCCAGCAGCTTAGTAACTTCCACCGGGGAGCTGTTTTTT. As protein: CASSLVTSTGELFF.

The CDR3 DNA reads as TGTGCCAGCAGTGACTCGAGTACCTCTAGCGGACCAAGGGGTACGCAGTATTTT. Its translation is CASSDSSTSSGPRGTQYF. V usage is TRBV6-4 and J usage is TRBJ2-3; 7 nucleotides align to TRBD2. The CDR3 spans 18 residues. After removal of 0 bases from V and 8 bases from J, the junction contained 17 bases not matched to a gene. Germline lookup yields CDR1 MRHNA and CDR2 SNTAGT.

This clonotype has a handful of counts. Here the CDR3 reads CASSFREGREQYF. In nucleotides, the CDR3 is TGTGCCAGCAGCTTTCGGGAGGGGCGCGAGCAGTACTTC. V is TRBV3-1 and J is TRBJ2-7, with 8 bases fitting TRBD2. Germline CDR1 and CDR2: LGHDT and YNNKEL (reference sequence). V trimming: 5 bases; J trimming: 6 bases; junction bases outside the gene matches: 6. The CDR3 totals 13 residues.

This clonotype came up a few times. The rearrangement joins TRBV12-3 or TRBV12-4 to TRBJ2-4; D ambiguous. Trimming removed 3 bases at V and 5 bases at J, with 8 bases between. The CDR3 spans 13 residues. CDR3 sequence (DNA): TGTGCCAGCAGTTTGGACGGCCAAAACATTCAGTACTTC. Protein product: CASSLDGQNIQYF.

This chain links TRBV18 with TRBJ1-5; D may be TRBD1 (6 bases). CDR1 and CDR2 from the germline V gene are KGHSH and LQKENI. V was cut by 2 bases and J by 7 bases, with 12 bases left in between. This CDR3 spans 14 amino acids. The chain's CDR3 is CASSPVAGEQPQHF. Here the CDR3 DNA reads TGTGCCAGCTCACCAGTGGCAGGGGAACAGCCCCAGCATTTT.

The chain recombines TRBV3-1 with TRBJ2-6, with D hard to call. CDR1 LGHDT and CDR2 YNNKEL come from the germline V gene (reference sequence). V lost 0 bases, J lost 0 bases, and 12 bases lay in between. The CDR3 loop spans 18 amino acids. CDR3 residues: CASSQERLLVSGANVLTF. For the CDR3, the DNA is TGTGCCAGCAGCCAAGAACGACTTCTAGTCTCTGGGGCCAACGTCCTGACTTTC.

The CDR3 nucleotides read TGTGCCAGCAGGGGCTCCCAAGAGACCCAGTACTTC. The encoded protein is CASRGSQETQYF. This chain connects TRBV6-1 to TRBJ2-5; D call uncertain. Germline CDR1 reads MNHNS; CDR2 reads SASEGT. This CDR3 spans 12 amino acids. Trimming cost V 6 bases and J 1 base, with 6 bases left between them.

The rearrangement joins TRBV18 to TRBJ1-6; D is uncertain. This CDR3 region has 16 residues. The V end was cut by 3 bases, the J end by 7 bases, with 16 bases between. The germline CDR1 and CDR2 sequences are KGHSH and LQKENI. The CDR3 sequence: CASSPEMTALNSPLHF. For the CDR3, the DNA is TGTGCCAGCTCACCCGAGATGACCGCATTGAATTCACCCCTCCACTTT.

The CDR3 is CASSPTSGRPSSYNEQFF. The CDR3 DNA reads TGTGCCAGCAGCCCGACTAGCGGGAGGCCTAGCTCCTACAATGAGCAGTTCTTC. The chain employs TRBV7-8 and TRBJ2-1; TRBD2 matches at 13 bases. The CDR3 runs to 18 residues. The germline V gene has CDR1 SGHVS and CDR2 FQNEAQ. V shed 5 bases and J 0 bases; nucleotides not matched to a gene: 7. The variable domain in full, completed from reference TRBV7-8 and TRBJ2-1, reads GAGVSQSPRYKVAKRGQDVALRCDPISGHVSLFWYQQALGQGPEFLTYFQNEAQLDKSGLPSDRFFAERPEGSVSTLKIQRTQQEDSAVYLCASSPTSGRPSSYNEQFFGPGTRLTVL.

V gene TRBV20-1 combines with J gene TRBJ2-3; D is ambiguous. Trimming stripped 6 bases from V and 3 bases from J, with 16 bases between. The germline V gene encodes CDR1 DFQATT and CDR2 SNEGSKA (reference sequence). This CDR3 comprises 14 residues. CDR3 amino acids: CSAAQILRTDTQYF. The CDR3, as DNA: TGCAGTGCAGCTCAGATTTTGAGGACAGATACGCAGTATTTT.

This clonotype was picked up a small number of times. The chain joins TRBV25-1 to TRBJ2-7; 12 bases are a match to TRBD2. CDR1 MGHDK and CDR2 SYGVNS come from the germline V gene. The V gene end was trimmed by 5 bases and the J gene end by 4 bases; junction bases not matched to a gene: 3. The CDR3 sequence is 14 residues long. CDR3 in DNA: TGTGCCAGCAGTACGGGACTAGCGGGTTACGAGCAGTACTTC. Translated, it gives CASSTGLAGYEQYF.

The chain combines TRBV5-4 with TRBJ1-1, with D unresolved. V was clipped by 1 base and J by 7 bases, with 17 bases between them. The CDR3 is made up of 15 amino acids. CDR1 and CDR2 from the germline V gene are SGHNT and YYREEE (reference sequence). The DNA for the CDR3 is TGTGCCAGCAGCTTGTTAGCACAGCAAGAAGTTGAAGCTTTCTTT. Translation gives CASSLLAQQEVEAFF.

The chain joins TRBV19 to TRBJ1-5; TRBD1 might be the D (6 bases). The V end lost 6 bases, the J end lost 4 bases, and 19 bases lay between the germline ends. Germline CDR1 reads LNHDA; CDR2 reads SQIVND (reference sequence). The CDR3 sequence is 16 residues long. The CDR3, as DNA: TGTGCCAGTAGGGACGGGGGGGCGCGTGGGAATCAGCCCCAGCATTTT. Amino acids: CASRDGGARGNQPQHF.

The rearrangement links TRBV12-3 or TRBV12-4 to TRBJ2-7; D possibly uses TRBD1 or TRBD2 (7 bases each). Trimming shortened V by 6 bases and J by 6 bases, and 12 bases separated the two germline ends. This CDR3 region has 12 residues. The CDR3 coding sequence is TGTGCCAGCAGGCAGGGGGAGGGCGAGCAGTACTTC. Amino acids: CASRQGEGEQYF.

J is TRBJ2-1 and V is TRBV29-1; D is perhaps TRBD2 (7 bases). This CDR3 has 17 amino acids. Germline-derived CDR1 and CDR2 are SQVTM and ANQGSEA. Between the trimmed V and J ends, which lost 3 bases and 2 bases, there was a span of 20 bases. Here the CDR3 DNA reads TGCAGCGTTGATAAGTTTGGGGGGGCCCCACCCTACAATGAGCAGTTCTTC. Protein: CSVDKFGGAPPYNEQFF.

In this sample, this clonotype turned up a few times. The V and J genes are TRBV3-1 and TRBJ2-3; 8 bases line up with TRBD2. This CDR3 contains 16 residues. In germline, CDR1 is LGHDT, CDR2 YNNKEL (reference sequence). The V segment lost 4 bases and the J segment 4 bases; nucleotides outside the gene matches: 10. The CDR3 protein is CASSPHKRETPDTQYF. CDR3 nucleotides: TGTGCCAGCAGCCCGCACAAGCGGGAGACCCCAGATACGCAGTATTTT.